Each of the 13 T cell receptor beta chains below was sequenced from the same sample in a study of T cells in Graves' hyperthyroidism and ophthalmopathy. TCR beta CDR3 regions were amplified from RNA transcripts. A first-round RT-PCR of the TCR CDR3 used the HTBI primer set. TCRdb re-derived calls from the multiplex PCR reads in MiXCR, one entry per CDR3 protein. This sample has approximately 400,000 distinct CDR3 sequences, with roughly 13% found just once. What was sequenced was blood. These TCRs come from a man aged 25-45 years with Graves' hyperthyroidism that later progressed to Graves' ophthalmopathy.

The V call is TRBV6-1, the J call TRBJ2-2, with 9 bases matching TRBD1. The CDR3 has 14 amino acids. V was clipped by 7 bases and J by 3 bases; unmatched bases: 3. Germline CDR1 reads MNHNS; CDR2 reads SASEGT. DNA for the CDR3: TGTGCCAGCACAACAGGGGGCGACACCGGGGAGCTGTTTTTT. Its protein product is CASTTGGDTGELFF.

This clonotype was counted between two and nine times. This chain connects TRBV5-5 to TRBJ1-5; D possibly corresponds to TRBD1 (5 bases). Germline CDR1 SGHKS, CDR2 YYEKEE (reference sequence). V shed 0 bases and J shed 3 bases, with 10 bases lying between them. The CDR3 length is 15 residues. CDR3 amino acids: CASSLGVTANQPQHF. As DNA, the CDR3 is TGTGCCAGCAGCTTGGGGGTGACAGCCAATCAGCCCCAGCATTTT.

This clonotype was observed many times. The chain joins TRBV28 to TRBJ1-1; 7 bases are shared with TRBD1. The CDR3 has 14 amino acids. V lost 3 bases, J lost 5 bases, and 6 bases stayed unmatched. The germline CDR1 and CDR2 sequences are MDHEN and SYDVKM. The CDR3 sequence is CASSFYDRVTEAFF. In nucleotides, the CDR3 is TGTGCCAGCAGTTTTTACGACAGGGTAACTGAAGCTTTCTTT.

This clonotype was counted many times. This chain connects TRBV30 to TRBJ1-1, with D possibly matching TRBD1 (5 bases). CDR3 size: 13 residues. Germline loops: CDR1 GTSNPN, CDR2 SVGIG (reference sequence). Trimming shortened V by 5 bases and J by 1 base, and 11 bases separated the two germline ends. The CDR3 loop is CAWDPTGNTEAFF. The CDR3, as DNA: TGTGCCTGGGACCCTACAGGGAACACTGAAGCTTTCTTT.

This clonotype was detected many times. The chain employs TRBV12-3 or TRBV12-4 and TRBJ2-5, with D uncertain. V dropped 1 base and J dropped 3 bases, with 6 bases sitting between them. This CDR3 region has 13 residues. CDR3 bases: TGTGCCAGCAGTTTAGGACTTAAAGAGACCCAGTACTTC. Translated, it gives CASSLGLKETQYF.

In its sample, this clonotype was seen a few times. This chain uses TRBV28 with TRBJ2-7; weak D call: TRBD2 (7 bases). The CDR3 is made up of 14 amino acids. Germline V gives CDR1 MDHEN, CDR2 SYDVKM. Trimming removed 5 bases from V and 4 bases from J, with 15 bases in between. In DNA form, the CDR3 reads TGTGCCAGCAGTCTGGTGGGGGGGGCTTACGAGCAGTACTTC. Residues: CASSLVGGAYEQYF.

There are many counts of this clonotype. The rearrangement uses TRBV20-1 and TRBJ2-7; TRBD1 agrees at 7 bases. The CDR3 length is 14 residues. J was trimmed by 3 bases and V by 3 bases; bases with no gene match: 8. Germline loops: CDR1 DFQATT, CDR2 SNEGSKA (reference sequence). CDR3 region: CSARVPGGNYEQYF. The CDR3 nucleotides are TGCAGTGCTAGGGTCCCAGGGGGAAACTACGAGCAGTACTTC.

For this clonotype: With a much larger clone just one base away, this may be a read error. The chain carries TRBV12-3 or TRBV12-4 and TRBJ2-2; D tentatively fits TRBD1 or TRBD2 (7 bases each). This CDR3 region has 15 residues. The CDR3 DNA reads TGTCCCAGCAGGGGGGGGACAGCGAACACCGGGGAGCTGCTTTTT. Residues: CPSRGGTANTGELLF.

This clonotype was observed a handful of times. The chain combines TRBV5-1 with TRBJ1-2; D may be TRBD1 (5 bases). The CDR3 spans 15 residues. The ends were cut back, 1 base at V and 8 bases at J, with 18 bases in the middle. The germline gives CDR1 SGHRS, CDR2 YFSETQ. CDR3 sequence (DNA): TGCGCCAGCAGCTTGATAGCGACAGAGGTAAACGGCTACACCTTC. This codes for CASSLIATEVNGYTF.

This clonotype was detected many times. The chain has TRBV6-5 and TRBJ2-2, with D maybe TRBD2 (7 bases). Trimming stripped 3 bases from V and 3 bases from J, with 11 bases between. This CDR3 comprises 15 residues. Germline-derived CDR1 and CDR2 are MNHEY and SVGAGI. The CDR3 DNA sequence: TGTGCCAGCAGTTATCGGGGGGCGTACACCGGGGAGCTGTTTTTT. Amino acids: CASSYRGAYTGELFF.

This clonotype has at least ten counts. The V and J genes are TRBV6-5 and TRBJ1-5, with D tentatively TRBD1 (5 bases). In germline, CDR1 is MNHEY, CDR2 SVGAGI. CDR3 size: 15 residues. V lost 5 bases and J lost 0, with 11 bases in between. DNA for the CDR3: TGTGCCAGCAGTACTGGGACGGGTAGCAATCAGCCCCAGCATTTT. Residues: CASSTGTGSNQPQHF.

The genes are TRBV19 and TRBJ1-1; D perhaps matches TRBD1 (6 bases). Germline V gives CDR1 LNHDA, CDR2 SQIVND (reference sequence). This CDR3 region has 14 residues. The V end lost 1 base, the J end lost 4 bases, and 10 bases lay between the germline ends. The CDR3 spells CASSIGGAGTEAFF. In nucleotides, the CDR3 is TGTGCCAGTAGTATAGGGGGGGCTGGCACTGAAGCTTTCTTT.

This clonotype has a handful of counts. This chain links TRBV11-2 with TRBJ2-2; D is ambiguous. The CDR3 is made up of 13 amino acids. Germline V gene sequence: CDR1 SGHAT, CDR2 FQNNGV. V lost 5 bases and J lost 7, with 11 bases in between. CDR3 sequence: CASSQVVGGELFF. DNA of the CDR3: TGTGCCAGCAGCCAAGTAGTTGGCGGGGAGCTGTTTTTT.